The 15 T cell receptor beta chains below come from one sample, sequenced in a study of PD-1 blockade in mismatch repair-deficient tumors. TCRdb's table, derived via immunoSEQ multiplex PCR, lists solely in-frame clones and lacks some. The profile shows over 60,000 clones, about nine tenths of them singletons. Specimen: peripheral blood, collected 52 weeks after starting pembrolizumab. These receptors came from an adult with mismatch repair-deficient cancer.

This clone occurred a few times. The chain is built from TRBV4-1 and TRBJ2-7; D is uncertain. V was clipped by 0 bases and J by 4 bases, with 10 bases between them. Germline CDR1 reads MGHRA; CDR2 reads YSYEKL. CDR3 length equals 14 residues. The CDR3 nucleotides read TGCGCCAGCAGCCAAGAACGGCTCGTTTACGAGCAGTACTTC. This translates into CASSQERLVYEQYF.

This clone occurred a few times. This sequence joins TRBV4-2 and TRBJ2-5, with D perhaps matching TRBD1 or TRBD2 (7 bases each). The CDR3 has 17 amino acids. Trimming took off 1 base at V and 1 base at J, with 16 bases between the two ends. Germline V gene lookup returns CDR1 LGHNA and CDR2 YNFKEQ. The CDR3 sequence: CASSQGGEGASQETQYF. The CDR3 nucleotides are TGTGCCAGCAGCCAAGGGGGGGAGGGGGCCTCCCAAGAGACCCAGTACTTC.

This chain joins TRBV28 and TRBJ1-2; unclear D gene. Looked up from germline, CDR1 is MDHEN and CDR2 is SYDVKM. Trimming took 2 bases from V and 11 from J, leaving 18 bases between them. The CDR3 loop spans 14 amino acids. The CDR3, as DNA: TGTGCCAGCAGTTTAAGTCAAGGTTCCCAAGGGTACACCTTC. It specifies CASSLSQGSQGYTF.

The CDR3: CASSYEWETQYF. CDR3 DNA: TGTGCCAGCAGCTATGAGTGGGAGACCCAGTACTTC. The chain carries TRBV7-9 and TRBJ2-5; D not resolved. This CDR3 is 12 amino acids long. Germline V gene lookup returns CDR1 SEHNR and CDR2 FQNEAQ (reference sequence). V lost 4 bases, J lost 5 bases, and 8 bases lay in between.

The chain couples TRBV7-2 to TRBJ1-2; the D is unclear. The germline V gene has CDR1 SGHTA and CDR2 FQGNSA. With 6 bases removed from V and 8 bases from J, the gap between germline ends came to 22 bases. The CDR3 runs 15 residues. CDR3 nucleotide sequence: TGTGCCAGCAGTCGTCGGAGCCCAAACGAGGGAGGCTACACCTTC. Encoded protein: CASSRRSPNEGGYTF. Full variable domain (missing parts from reference TRBV7-2 and TRBJ1-2): GAGVSQSPSNKVTEKGKDVELRCDPISGHTALYWYRQSLGQGLEFLIYFQGNSAPDKSGLPSDRFSAERTGGSVSTLTIQRTQQEDSAVYLCASSRRSPNEGGYTFGSGTRLTVV.

The chain has TRBV7-9 and TRBJ2-3; D may correspond to TRBD1 or TRBD2 (5 bases each). Germline V lookup: CDR1 SEHNR, CDR2 FQNEAQ (reference sequence). Trimming pared 6 bases from V and 2 bases from J, leaving 18 bases between. This CDR3 comprises 16 residues. This CDR3 is CASRHRSGQHTDTQYF. Here the CDR3 DNA reads TGTGCCAGCAGGCATAGAAGCGGACAACACACAGATACGCAGTATTTT.

This chain uses TRBV30 with TRBJ2-1; D is unresolved. The germline gives CDR1 GTSNPN, CDR2 SVGIG (reference sequence). The CDR3 has 15 amino acids. Deletions cut 0 bases from V and 0 bases from J, with 9 bases between. The CDR3 spells CAWSVGPASYNEQFF. In DNA, the CDR3 is TGTGCCTGGAGTGTAGGTCCTGCCTCCTACAATGAGCAGTTCTTC.

V is TRBV13 and J is TRBJ2-7; D not resolved. The CDR3 is made up of 13 amino acids. The V and J ends lost 1 base and 1 base respectively, with 5 bases between them. CDR1 and CDR2 from the germline V gene are PRHDT and FYEKMQ (reference sequence). The CDR3 region has the DNA TGTGCCAGCAGCTTAGACAGATCCTACGAGCAGTACTTC. Translating it yields CASSLDRSYEQYF.

V and J are TRBV11-2 and TRBJ2-3; no firm D call. This CDR3 spans 14 amino acids. The V gene's germline CDR1 is SGHAT and CDR2 FQNNGV. The V end lost 1 base, the J end lost 5 bases, and 10 bases lay between the germline ends. DNA of the CDR3: TGTGCCAGCAGCTTAGCGGCGTCTAGAGATACGCAGTATTTT. It is translated as CASSLAASRDTQYF.

J is TRBJ2-5 and V is TRBV30, with TRBD2 matching 7 bases. Germline values: CDR1 GTSNPN, CDR2 SVGIG (reference sequence). V trimming: 0 bases; J trimming: 7 bases; junction bases outside the gene matches: 5. The CDR3 loop spans 13 amino acids. CDR3: CAWSVGGGGTQYF. Here the CDR3 DNA reads TGTGCCTGGAGTGTAGGAGGCGGGGGGACCCAGTACTTC.

The J gene is TRBJ2-2, the V gene TRBV13; 8 bases line up with TRBD1. Losses at the gene ends were 3 bases for V and 0 bases for J; bases not matched to a gene: 6. CDR1 is PRHDT, CDR2 FYEKMQ, per germline (reference sequence). CDR3 length: 17 amino acids. The CDR3 DNA reads TGTGCCAGCAGCTTCCACCGGACAGGGCCGAACACCGGGGAGCTGTTTTTT. It specifies CASSFHRTGPNTGELFF.

V gene TRBV28 combines with J gene TRBJ2-3; D possibly corresponds to TRBD2 (6 bases). V was cut by 6 bases and J by 0 bases, with 19 bases left in between. The CDR3 is 17 residues long. Per the germline V gene, CDR1 is MDHEN and CDR2 is SYDVKM. CDR3 residues: CASSQWGESVSTDTQYF. Written as DNA, the CDR3 is TGTGCCAGCAGCCAATGGGGGGAGTCTGTGAGCACAGATACGCAGTATTTT.

The chain combines TRBV28 with TRBJ2-2; D is perhaps TRBD2 (5 bases). Germline loops: CDR1 MDHEN, CDR2 SYDVKM. There are 14 residues in the CDR3. V lost 3 bases and J 6 bases, leaving 11 bases between the germline ends. CDR3 coding DNA: TGTGCCAGCAGTTTTATGCGGGCCCCCGGGGAGCTGTTTTTT. It specifies CASSFMRAPGELFF.

This clone is a singleton in its sample. This chain links TRBV15 with TRBJ2-7, with TRBD2 matching 9 bases. The CDR3 sequence is 15 residues long. CDR1 and CDR2 from the germline V gene are LNHNV and YYDKDF (reference sequence). V lost 4 bases and J lost 5; bases outside the gene matches: 9. In nucleotides, the CDR3 is TGTGCCACCAGCATTTCGGCGGGAGGGGTGGACGAGCAGTACTTC. Its translation is CATSISAGGVDEQYF.

This clone appeared a few times. V is TRBV5-5 and J is TRBJ2-1, with 7 bases that match TRBD2. Per germline, CDR1 SGHKS and CDR2 YYEKEE (reference sequence). This CDR3 has 14 amino acids. The V gene end was trimmed by 5 bases and the J gene end by 3 bases; junction bases not matched to a gene: 5. CDR3 sequence reads: CASRPTSDYNEQFF. In DNA form, the CDR3 reads TGTGCCAGCAGGCCCACTAGCGACTACAATGAGCAGTTCTTC.